This T cell receptor (delta chain) derives from a study of gamma-delta chains in newborns, infants, children. For the study at large: Microbial exposure reportedly drives polyclonal innate γδ T cell expansion after birth.

Within the sample, this clone is large. Distinct nucleotide sequences in the sample also encode this CDR3. The CDR3 spans 19 residues. The trim removed 2 bases at V and 7 bases at J, leaving 21 bases unmatched. CDR1 GEAIGNYY and CDR2 EKD come from the germline V gene. With CATT, TCRdb re-called clones from the reads. The sample yields fewer than 1,500 delta-chain clones, less than 1.3% seen once. V and J are TRDV2 and TRDJ2; TRDD3 aligns across 7 bases. Specimen: blood. The source is a child in good health. The DNA of the CDR3 is TGTGCCTGTGACATCCTCGGGGGATTTGGAGGTGGTTTCGGAGCACAACTCTTCTTT. Translated: CACDILGGFGGGFGAQLFF.